The 18 T cell receptor beta chains presented below share a single source sample, sequenced in a study of blood T cell repertoires in COVID-19. Using immunoSEQ multiplex PCR, the repertoire was profiled, and TCRdb retains in-frame clones only, with some absent. The sample carries about 120,000 clones, 87% recorded once. Sequencing was carried out using peripheral blood. The receptors originated from a woman between 70 and 85 years old with acute or convalescent COVID-19.

The genes are TRBV9 and TRBJ2-7, with 8 bases that match TRBD1. The CDR3 has 15 residues. The ends lost 4 bases at V and 4 bases at J; junction bases unmatched: 10. Germline lookup yields CDR1 SGDLS and CDR2 YYNGEE. Here the CDR3 reads CASSPGGTGQYEQYF. The CDR3 DNA sequence: TGTGCCAGCAGCCCCGGCGGGACAGGTCAGTACGAGCAGTACTTC. Together with reference TRBV9 and TRBJ2-7, the CDR3 gives the full variable domain: DSGVTQTPKHLITATGQRVTLRCSPRSGDLSVYWYQQSLDQGLQFLIQYYNGEERAKGNILERFSAQQFPDLHSELNLSSLELGDSALYFCASSPGGTGQYEQYFGPGTRLTVT.

This clone was counted only a few times. The chain has TRBV28 and TRBJ2-3; D is possibly TRBD1 (7 bases). CDR1 and CDR2 (germline): MDHEN, SYDVKM. This CDR3 region has 21 residues. V lost 4 bases and J 0 bases, leaving 29 bases between the germline ends. In DNA, the CDR3 is TGTGCCAGCAGTTCACCTTGGACAGGTTTGATGTGGGAGGTTAGCACAGATACGCAGTATTTT. The encoded protein is CASSSPWTGLMWEVSTDTQYF.

The J gene is TRBJ1-4, the V gene TRBV5-1; 8 nucleotides match TRBD1. The CDR3 consists of 14 residues. Per germline, CDR1 SGHRS and CDR2 YFSETQ. Germline trimming cut 2 bases from V and 8 bases from J; bases unmatched to any gene: 5. The CDR3 DNA reads as TGCGCCAGCAGCTTAGGGACAGGTCCCGAAAAACTGTTTTTT. Residues: CASSLGTGPEKLFF.

The chain couples TRBV6-5 to TRBJ1-1; the D is unclear. The CDR3 loop spans 15 amino acids. Trimming stripped 6 bases from V and 1 base from J, with 15 bases between. Germline CDR1 and CDR2: MNHEY and SVGAGI. The CDR3 coding sequence is TGTGCCAGCAGCCCATCCCCCTTGCGGAACACTGAAGCTTTCTTT. This codes for CASSPSPLRNTEAFF.

The V gene is TRBV3-1 (or the pseudogene TRBV3-2), the J gene TRBJ1-6; D unresolved. V lost 0 bases and J 3 bases, leaving 3 bases between the germline ends. The germline gives CDR1 LGHDT, CDR2 YNNKEL (reference sequence). The CDR3 loop spans 14 amino acids. CDR3 loop: CASSQDNYNSPLHF. The CDR3 DNA reads TGTGCCAGCAGCCAAGATAACTATAATTCACCCCTCCACTTT.

The V gene is TRBV3-1 (or the pseudogene TRBV3-2), the J gene TRBJ2-5; 7 nucleotides agree with TRBD1. The CDR3 sequence is 15 residues long. V lost 8 bases and J lost 5; bases outside the gene matches: 14. The germline V gene has CDR1 LGHDT and CDR2 YNNKEL (reference sequence). Written as DNA, the CDR3 is TGTGCCAGCGTCAGTTTACAGGGGAATGGGGAGACCCAGTACTTC. Its translation: CASVSLQGNGETQYF.

The rearrangement links TRBV28 to TRBJ2-5; D uncertain. Trimming shortened V by 1 base and J by 2 bases, and 8 bases separated the two germline ends. The germline V gene has CDR1 MDHEN and CDR2 SYDVKM. CDR3 length: 14 residues. The CDR3 DNA is TGTGCCAGCAGTTTATCAAGAGGTCAAGAGACCCAGTACTTC. Protein sequence: CASSLSRGQETQYF. The variable domain in full, completed from reference TRBV28 and TRBJ2-5, reads DVKVTQSSRYLVKRTGEKVFLECVQDMDHENMFWYRQDPGLGLRLIYFSYDVKMKEKGDIPEGYSVSREKKERFSLILESASTNQTSMYLCASSLSRGQETQYFGPGTRLLVL.

V gene TRBV5-4 combines with J gene TRBJ1-3, with D possibly TRBD1 on 6 matching bases. The CDR3 extends over 14 amino acids. Germline CDR1 SGHNT, CDR2 YYREEE (reference sequence). V lost 3 bases, J lost 0 bases, and 7 bases lay in between. The CDR3 DNA follows: TGTGCCAGCAGCTGGGACATCTCTGGAAACACCATATATTTT. Its protein is CASSWDISGNTIYF.

V is TRBV19 and J is TRBJ1-1; D perhaps matches TRBD1 (5 bases). Germline loops: CDR1 LNHDA, CDR2 SQIVND (reference sequence). This CDR3 region has 17 residues. The ends were cut back, 3 bases at V and 2 bases at J, with 19 bases in the middle. The CDR3, as DNA: TGTGCCAGTAGTATGGACCCCCGGGACTGGGGCAACACTGAAGCTTTCTTT. It is translated as CASSMDPRDWGNTEAFF. The full variable domain, in which reference TRBV19 and TRBJ1-1 provide the parts outside the CDR3, is DGGITQSPKYLFRKEGQNVTLSCEQNLNHDAMYWYRQDPGQGLRLIYYSQIVNDFQKGDIAEGYSVSREKKESFPLTVTSAQKNPTAFYLCASSMDPRDWGNTEAFFGQGTRLTVV.

This chain links TRBV5-4 with TRBJ2-5; 11 nucleotides line up with TRBD2. The V gene end was trimmed by 4 bases and the J gene end by 1 base; junction bases not matched to a gene: 6. The germline V gene encodes CDR1 SGHNT and CDR2 YYREEE (reference sequence). CDR3 size: 16 residues. The CDR3 region is CASSASGGPTQETQYF. The DNA for the CDR3 is TGTGCCAGCAGCGCTAGCGGGGGGCCCACCCAAGAGACCCAGTACTTC.

The chain carries TRBV6-1 and TRBJ1-1; 11 bases are a match to TRBD1. The ends lost 0 bases at V and 10 bases at J; junction bases unmatched: 1. This CDR3 is 13 amino acids long. CDR1 MNHNS and CDR2 SASEGT come from the germline V gene. The CDR3 spells CASSEAGQGGAFF. The CDR3 DNA reads as TGTGCCAGCAGTGAAGCGGGACAGGGGGGAGCTTTCTTT.

The chain joins TRBV6-1 to TRBJ2-1; TRBD2 matches at 8 bases. The length of the CDR3 is 15 residues. CDR1 and CDR2 from the germline V gene are MNHNS and SASEGT. With V trimmed by 2 bases and J by 2 bases, 2 bases remained unmatched. The CDR3, as DNA: TGTGCCAGCAGTGAACCGGGACTAGCCTACAATGAGCAGTTCTTC. Encoded protein: CASSEPGLAYNEQFF.

This clone was found once. The rearrangement uses TRBV9 and TRBJ2-1; 7 bases agree with TRBD2. The CDR3 contains 15 residues. Germline-derived CDR1 and CDR2 are SGDLS and YYNGEE. Trimming took 0 bases from V and 2 from J; bases not matched to a gene: 2. The CDR3 nucleotides are TGTGCCAGCAGCGTAGTTAGCGGGCCCTACAATGAGCAGTTCTTC. Its protein is CASSVVSGPYNEQFF.

V and J are TRBV12-5 and TRBJ1-2, with D possibly matching TRBD1 (6 bases). Germline assignment: CDR1 LGHNT and CDR2 FRNRAP. The CDR3 is 16 amino acids. Trimming pared 2 bases from V and 0 bases from J, leaving 13 bases between. The CDR3 DNA is TGTGCTAGTGGTTTGTTACAGGGTCAGGCTAACTATGGCTACACCTTC. As protein: CASGLLQGQANYGYTF.

The rearrangement uses TRBV27 and TRBJ1-4; TRBD1 is a possible D gene (5 bases). V shed 7 bases and J shed 8 bases, with 17 bases lying between them. This CDR3 is 14 amino acids long. Germline values: CDR1 MNHEY, CDR2 SMNVEV (reference sequence). The CDR3 DNA reads TGTGCCAGCATCCTCCAGGGCATTGGCGAAAAACTGTTTTTT. Amino acids: CASILQGIGEKLFF.

The chain uses TRBV30 and TRBJ2-1, with 7 bases aligning to TRBD2. The CDR3 loop spans 14 amino acids. With V trimmed by 1 base and J by 6 bases, 6 bases remained unmatched. Germline values: CDR1 GTSNPN, CDR2 SVGIG (reference sequence). The CDR3 coding sequence is TGTGCCTGGAGTGAACTCAGGGAGGGCAATGAGCAGTTCTTC. Protein: CAWSELREGNEQFF.

The J gene is TRBJ2-2, the V gene TRBV5-1, with D tentatively TRBD1 (5 bases). Germline CDR1 reads SGHRS; CDR2 reads YFSETQ. The V gene lost 2 bases and the J gene lost 6 bases, with 11 bases spanning the gap. This CDR3 is 14 amino acids long. CDR3 nucleotides: TGCGCCAGCAGCTTTGACAGTCGTCCCGGGGAGCTGTTTTTT. Amino acid sequence: CASSFDSRPGELFF.

This chain joins TRBV7-3 and TRBJ2-2; D is undetermined. V lost 6 bases and J lost 3, with 5 bases in between. The CDR3 extends over 12 amino acids. Germline V lookup: CDR1 SGHTA, CDR2 FQGTGA. In nucleotides, the CDR3 is TGTGCCAGCAGTAGAGACACCGGGGAGCTGTTTTTT. This gives the protein CASSRDTGELFF. The full variable domain, with the rest looked up from reference TRBV7-3 and TRBJ2-2, is GAGVSQTPSNKVTEKGKYVELRCDPISGHTALYWYRQSLGQGPEFLIYFQGTGAADDSGLPNDRFFAVRPEGSVSTLKIQRTERGDSAVYLCASSRDTGELFFGEGSRLTVL.